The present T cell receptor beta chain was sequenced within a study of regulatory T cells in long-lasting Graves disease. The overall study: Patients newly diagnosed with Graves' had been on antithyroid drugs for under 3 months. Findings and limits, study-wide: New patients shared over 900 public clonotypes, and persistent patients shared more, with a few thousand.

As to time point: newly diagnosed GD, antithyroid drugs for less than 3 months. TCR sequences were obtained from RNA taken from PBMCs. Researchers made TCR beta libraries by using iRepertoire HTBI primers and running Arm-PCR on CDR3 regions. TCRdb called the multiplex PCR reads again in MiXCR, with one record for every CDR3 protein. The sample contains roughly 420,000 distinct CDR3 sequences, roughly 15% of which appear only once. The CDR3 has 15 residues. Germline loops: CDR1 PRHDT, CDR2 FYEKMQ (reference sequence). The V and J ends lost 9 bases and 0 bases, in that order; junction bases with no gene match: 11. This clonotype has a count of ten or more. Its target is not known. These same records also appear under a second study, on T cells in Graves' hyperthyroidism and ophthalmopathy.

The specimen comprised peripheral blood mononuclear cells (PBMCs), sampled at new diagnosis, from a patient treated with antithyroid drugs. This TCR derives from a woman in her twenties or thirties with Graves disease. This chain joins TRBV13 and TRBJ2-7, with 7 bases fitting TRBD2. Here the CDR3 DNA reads TGTGCCAGTCACTTAGCGGGTTCCAGCTCCTACGAGCAGTACTTC. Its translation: CASHLAGSSSYEQYF. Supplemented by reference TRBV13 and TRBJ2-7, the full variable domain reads AAGVIQSPRHLIKEKRETATLKCYPIPRHDTVYWYQQGPGQDPQFLISFYEKMQSDKGSIPDRFSAQQFSDYHSELNMSSLELGDSALYFCASHLAGSSSYEQYFGPGTRLTVT.